The clone carrying this T cell receptor (beta chain) was seen a handful of times. Its antigen is not known. The entry originates in a study of T-cell reconstitution after alpha-beta-depleted transplantation in children. Findings and caveats of the study: Expanded graft clones, several hundred of them, were reportedly the source of alpha-beta T cells about two months after transplant. From newly produced T cells came most of the T-cell counts and diversity one year after transplant.

As it was prepared, the TCRbeta library received unique molecular identifiers. TCRdb reprocessed the PCR reads with MiXCR, giving one entry per CDR3 protein. Of over 120,000 distinct CDR3 sequences detected, about 9% appear once; the ten largest clones hold 15% to 20%. Germline values: CDR1 DFQATT, CDR2 SNEGSKA (reference sequence). The J segment lost 14 bases and the V segment lost 1 base, leaving 7 bases of the junction unmatched. The CDR3 totals 11 residues. The clonotype was recovered from a female patient between 2 and 15 years old who had a stem cell transplant for congenital amegakaryocytic thrombocytopenia, so the T cells may come from the graft donor. This chain connects TRBV20-1 to TRBJ1-1; 7 bases fit TRBD1. The sequencing here drew on PBMCs, mostly from graft donor cells, taken 180 days after TCRalphabeta/CD19-depleted stem cell transplant. Here the CDR3 DNA reads TGCAGTGCTAGAGGCCGGGACAGAGCCTTCTTT. Its translation: CSARGRDRAFF.